The 16 T cell receptor beta chains below were found in one sample sequenced in a study of OX40 agonist ivuxolimab in advanced cancers. Sequencing was performed with immunoSEQ multiplex PCR; in TCRdb, only in-frame clones are kept and a portion is missing. The sample has tens of thousands of clones, 65% to 85% seen once; the top ten hold around 2%. This specimen was CD4+ or CD8+ T cells sorted from blood, taken in a trial of the OX40 agonist ivuxolimab. All receptors come from an adult with an advanced solid tumor such as melanoma, head and neck, liver or kidney cancer.

The chain couples TRBV2 to TRBJ2-3; D is unclear. Germline CDR1 is SNHLY and CDR2 is FYNNEI. The V end was cut by 4 bases, the J end by 1 base, with 12 bases between. The CDR3 loop spans 15 amino acids. The CDR3 DNA sequence: TGTGCCAGCAGTGTCAATGGGTTCGGCACAGATACGCAGTATTTT. Protein: CASSVNGFGTDTQYF.

The chain employs TRBV6-1 and TRBJ2-5; 10 nucleotides align to TRBD2. Germline assignment: CDR1 MNHNS and CDR2 SASEGT. This CDR3 comprises 14 residues. V shed 6 bases and J 5 bases; nucleotides not matched to a gene: 6. The CDR3 protein is CASRRASGSETQYF. The CDR3 nucleotides read TGTGCCAGCAGGAGGGCTAGCGGGAGCGAGACCCAGTACTTC.

The genes are TRBV9 and TRBJ1-2; possibly TRBD1 for D (6 bases). The CDR3 runs to 14 residues. Trimming cost V 3 bases and J 7 bases, with 16 bases left between them. From germline, CDR1 is SGDLS and CDR2 YYNGEE. Written as DNA, the CDR3 is TGTGCCAGCAGCGGGGGACCTCTGACAGGTGGCTACACCTTC. It translates to CASSGGPLTGGYTF.

This clone was detected only once. The chain recombines TRBV5-1 with TRBJ2-4; 9 bases map to TRBD1. Unmatched junction bases numbered 7, after V lost 3 bases and J lost 9 bases. From germline, CDR1 is SGHRS and CDR2 YFSETQ. The CDR3 runs 14 residues. The CDR3: CASSSGQGFGIQYF. Written as DNA, the CDR3 is TGCGCCAGCAGCTCGGGACAGGGATTTGGCATTCAGTACTTC.

The chain joins TRBV13 to TRBJ2-2; D remains ambiguous. This CDR3 contains 14 residues. V gave up 5 bases and J gave up 5 bases, with 12 bases separating them. Germline lookup yields CDR1 PRHDT and CDR2 FYEKMQ (reference sequence). The CDR3 DNA reads as TGTGCCAGCAGCCCCAAGAGCCGGACCGGGGAGCTGTTTTTT. This encodes CASSPKSRTGELFF.

This sequence joins TRBV5-8 and TRBJ2-7; unclear D gene. V was cut by 0 bases and J by 1 base, with 2 bases left in between. The CDR3 consists of 12 residues. The germline CDR1 and CDR2 sequences are SGHTS and YDEGEE. In DNA, the CDR3 is TGTGCCAGCAGCTTGGTTTCCTACGAGCAGTACTTC. This codes for CASSLVSYEQYF. The full variable domain, its missing parts supplied by reference TRBV5-8 and TRBJ2-7, is EAGVTQSPTHLIKTRGQQATLRCSPISGHTSVYWYQQALGLGLQFLLWYDEGEERNRGNFPPRFSGRQFPNYSSELNVNALELEDSALYLCASSLVSYEQYFGPGTRLTVT.

This chain links TRBV27 with TRBJ1-2; D remains unclear. V was cut by 2 bases and J by 8 bases, with 6 bases left in between. Per germline, CDR1 MNHEY and CDR2 SMNVEV (reference sequence). This CDR3 spans 11 amino acids. In DNA form, the CDR3 reads TGTGCCAGCAGTTTAACGGAAGGCTACACCTTC. Protein: CASSLTEGYTF.

The rearrangement joins TRBV30 to TRBJ2-7; D assignment may be TRBD1 or TRBD2 (6 bases each). The CDR3 extends over 13 amino acids. Trimming cost V 0 bases and J 12 bases, with 18 bases left between them. Germline CDR1 is GTSNPN and CDR2 is SVGIG (reference sequence). The CDR3 sequence: CAWSVKGGASAYV. As DNA, the CDR3 is TGTGCCTGGAGTGTAAAGGGGGGCGCCTCCGCGTACGTC.

V is TRBV2 and J is TRBJ2-5; TRBD2 agrees at 10 bases. This CDR3 region has 14 residues. Germline trimming cut 6 bases from V and 2 bases from J; bases unmatched to any gene: 3. Per germline, CDR1 SNHLY and CDR2 FYNNEI. The CDR3 DNA reads as TGTGCCAGCAGGGTAGCGGGAGGACAAGAGACCCAGTACTTC. This translates into CASRVAGGQETQYF.

This clone was seen ten or more times. J is TRBJ1-2 and V is TRBV5-8; D might be TRBD1 (6 bases). CDR1 and CDR2 from the germline V gene are SGHTS and YDEGEE. The CDR3 extends over 12 amino acids. The chain's CDR3 is CVRGGRNYGYTF. CDR3 coding DNA: TGTGTCCGAGGGGGGCGGAACTATGGCTACACCTTC.

J is TRBJ1-3 and V is TRBV19; TRBD1 agrees at 7 bases. The CDR3 extends over 16 amino acids. The germline CDR1 and CDR2 sequences are LNHDA and SQIVND (reference sequence). Losses at the gene ends were 5 bases for V and 4 bases for J; bases not matched to a gene: 11. DNA of the CDR3: TGTGCCAGTAGTGACCGCGGACAGGCTTACGGAAACACCATATATTTT. Translation: CASSDRGQAYGNTIYF.

V is TRBV5-1 and J is TRBJ1-6; D is unclear. Trimming cost V 1 base and J 5 bases, with 10 bases left between them. The CDR3 runs 15 residues. Germline V gene data show CDR1 as SGHRS and CDR2 as YFSETQ. The CDR3 DNA reads as TGCGCCAGCAGCTTGAGTACAGCCGATAATTCACCCCTCCACTTT. It encodes CASSLSTADNSPLHF.

The chain combines TRBV6-6 with TRBJ1-4; D not resolved. Trimming removed 5 bases from V and 4 bases from J, with 2 bases in between. This CDR3 comprises 11 residues. CDR1 is MNHNY and CDR2 is SVGAGI in the germline V gene (reference sequence). The CDR3 bases are TGTGCCAGCAGTCGTAATGAAAAACTGTTTTTT. Encoded protein: CASSRNEKLFF.

Written as DNA, the CDR3 is TGTGCCAGCAGCGGCCCTCTGCGCTCGGGGCAAGAGACCCAGTACTTC. Translating it yields CASSGPLRSGQETQYF. The V call is TRBV9, the J call TRBJ2-5, with a weak D call TRBD2 (5 bases). The CDR3 has 16 residues. CDR1 is SGDLS and CDR2 is YYNGEE in the germline V gene. Trimming took off 3 bases at V and 2 bases at J, with 17 bases between the two ends.

V gene TRBV7-9 combines with J gene TRBJ2-3, with D perhaps TRBD1 or TRBD2 (5 bases each). V dropped 5 bases and J dropped 0 bases, with 15 bases sitting between them. Per germline, CDR1 SEHNR and CDR2 FQNEAQ (reference sequence). CDR3 length: 16 residues. The CDR3 reads CASSPWDESSTDTQYF. The CDR3 DNA reads TGTGCCAGCAGCCCCTGGGACGAGTCTAGCACAGATACGCAGTATTTT.

This clone occurred once. The gene calls are TRBV4-1 and TRBJ2-3; D gene ambiguous. Germline lookup yields CDR1 MGHRA and CDR2 YSYEKL. This CDR3 spans 14 amino acids. The V end lost 4 bases, the J end lost 0 bases, and 8 bases lay between the germline ends. The CDR3 spells CASSPTASTDTQYF. The CDR3 DNA reads TGCGCCAGCAGCCCGACCGCTAGCACAGATACGCAGTATTTT.